Described below is a single T cell receptor (beta chain) sequence and its context. This entry is derived from a study of blood T cell repertoires in COVID-19. At the level of the study: Acute and convalescent COVID-19 specimens originated in the United States, Italy and Spain. Sample material is recorded as cDNA or gDNA derived from T cells, B-cell-depleted T cells, or PBMCs.

The CDR3 spans 18 residues. CDR1 is MDHEN, CDR2 SYDVKM, per germline. V shed 6 bases, J shed 2 bases, and the junction held 13 bases outside the gene matches. In the study's own analysis: Scientists estimated how many nucleated cells there were by amplifying reference gene primers. Assay used: immunoSEQ multiplex PCR; TCRdb lists only in-frame clones, some missing. The V and J calls and clone size come from that table; D and trimming were worked out from the DNA. The sample shows about 230,000 clones, roughly 80% of them seen only once. The sequenced sample was peripheral blood. The sequence was obtained from a woman aged 50 to 60 with acute or convalescent COVID-19. The chain is built from TRBV28 and TRBJ2-7; 13 nucleotides line up with TRBD2. CDR3 residues: CASSGAPGTSGKTYEQYF. CDR3 coding DNA: TGTGCCAGCAGCGGGGCTCCCGGGACTAGCGGGAAAACCTACGAGCAGTACTTC.